This entry is about one T cell receptor beta chain. Its recognized antigen is unknown. Base qualities are missing; no much larger clone stands one base away. This entry is derived from a study of T cell changes during pregnancy in multiple sclerosis (dated by TCRdb to about 2019). Background for the entire study: Changes in the T cell repertoire over the course of pregnancy were examined in this study in women with multiple sclerosis.

V and J lose 3 bases and 1 base, and a span of 14 bases separates them. CDR1 and CDR2 were assigned from the germline V gene (reference sequence) as SGHNT and YYREEE. The CDR3 covers 17 residues, taking in both the cysteine and the phenylalanine. Only the CDR3 part of the read is kept: 51 bases, read in frame from the first base. Library prep was done by the immunoSEQ multiplex PCR assay. TCRdb took this table from immuneACCESS and kept in-frame rearrangements with V and J called. Such tables lack part of the clones; where checked against another copy, unresolved V genes explain under half of the gap, and the rest is unexplained. This sample comprises about 51,000 clones, 85% to 95% of them detected only once. Together, the top ten hold around 1.9% of the sample.

This chain joins TRBV5-4 to TRBJ2-6; a weak D assignment points to TRBD2 (6 bases agree). Sequences were derived from peripheral blood, sampled in the second trimester of pregnancy. This TCR came from a female donor with multiple sclerosis, enrolled in a pregnancy study. The base sequence is TGTGCCAGCAGCTGGAGGGGCAGGACATCTGGGGCCAACGTCCTGACTTTC. Its protein is CASSWRGRTSGANVLTF.